These 7 T cell receptor beta chains came from one sample sequenced in a study of T cell responses to AZD1222 COVID-19 vaccine listed by TCRdb under 2021. The time point label corresponds to: baseline before first vaccination. The library was produced with the immunoSEQ multiplex PCR assay. TCRdb obtained this table from immuneACCESS and retained in-frame rearrangements with V and J assigned. These tables miss some clones; where compared with another copy, unresolved V genes account for less than half of the shortfall, and the remainder is unexplained. The sample table lists roughly 120,000 clones, about 88% of them with a count of one. The ten most abundant clones make up 17% of the sample. The material sequenced was peripheral blood, taken on day 0 of AZD1222 vaccination. These receptors originate from an adult in good health.

The V and J genes are TRBV12-3 or TRBV12-4 and TRBJ1-1, with D tentatively TRBD1 (5 bases). CDR3 length: 13 residues. V shed 10 bases and J shed 3 bases, with 15 bases lying between them. As DNA, the CDR3 is TGTGCCACCCAGGGATTCAGGGACACTGAAGCTTTCTTT. Its translation: CATQGFRDTEAFF.

In this sample, this clone turned up a few times. The rearrangement joins TRBV27 to TRBJ2-1; 9 bases line up with TRBD2. Germline V CDR1 and CDR2: MNHEY, SMNVEV (reference sequence). The CDR3 contains 15 residues. The V segment lost 3 bases and the J segment 2 bases; nucleotides outside the gene matches: 2. The CDR3 spells CASSLREGPYNEQFF. In DNA, the CDR3 is TGTGCCAGCAGTTTGCGGGAGGGACCCTACAATGAGCAGTTCTTC.

This sequence joins TRBV6-5 and TRBJ1-1; D gene uncertain. The germline CDR1 and CDR2 sequences are MNHEY and SVGAGI. CDR3 size: 13 residues. Trimming cost V 10 bases and J 10 bases, with 22 bases left between them. The CDR3 loop reads CATHPGALRTAFF. DNA of the CDR3: TGTGCCACCCACCCGGGAGCCCTTCGGACAGCTTTCTTT.

V and J are TRBV9 and TRBJ2-3, with D unresolved. The CDR3 is 16 amino acids. Germline V CDR1 and CDR2: SGDLS, YYNGEE. V lost 4 bases, J lost 3 bases, and 18 bases lay in between. The CDR3 DNA reads as TGTGCCAGCAGCCCCCGGACCCCCCTGGGGACAGATACGCAGTATTTT. Residues: CASSPRTPLGTDTQYF.

V gene TRBV6-5 combines with J gene TRBJ1-5, with D hard to call. This CDR3 comprises 13 residues. In germline, CDR1 is MNHEY, CDR2 SVGAGI. Trimming took off 5 bases at V and 6 bases at J, with 11 bases between the two ends. The CDR3 here is CASSPLHGQPQHF. For the CDR3, the DNA is TGTGCCAGCAGTCCTTTACATGGTCAGCCCCAGCATTTT.

The chain is built from TRBV19 and TRBJ2-5, with a weak D call TRBD2 (6 bases). The V end lost 5 bases, the J end lost 5 bases, and 15 bases lay between the germline ends. Germline CDR1 is LNHDA and CDR2 is SQIVND (reference sequence). This CDR3 contains 14 residues. CDR3 bases: TGTGCCAGTAGTGGGACTGAAGGCCGGGAGACCCAGTACTTC. Its protein product is CASSGTEGRETQYF. The full variable domain, with the rest looked up from reference TRBV19 and TRBJ2-5, is DGGITQSPKYLFRKEGQNVTLSCEQNLNHDAMYWYRQDPGQGLRLIYYSQIVNDFQKGDIAEGYSVSREKKESFPLTVTSAQKNPTAFYLCASSGTEGRETQYFGPGTRLLVL.

V gene TRBV30 combines with J gene TRBJ1-2; D perhaps matches TRBD1 (6 bases). CDR3 length: 13 residues. CDR1 and CDR2 from the germline V gene are GTSNPN and SVGIG (reference sequence). The V end lost 2 bases, the J end lost 7 bases, and 14 bases lay between the germline ends. The CDR3 sequence: CAWSRGGAAGYTF. CDR3 bases: TGTGCCTGGAGTAGGGGGGGCGCGGCTGGCTACACCTTC.